Following are 10 T cell receptor beta chains from one sample sequenced in a study of T cells in Graves' hyperthyroidism and ophthalmopathy. From RNA transcripts, TCR beta CDR3 regions were amplified. First-round RT-PCR with HTBI primers amplified the TCR CDR3 region. A single record per CDR3 protein comes from TCRdb applying MiXCR to the multiplex PCR reads. The sample has 750,000 to 900,000 distinct CDR3 sequences; about two fifths are singletons. Sequencing was carried out using blood. These receptors originate from a man younger than 35 with Graves' hyperthyroidism.

Regarding this clonotype: A much larger clone is a single base away; this may be a read error. The V gene is TRBV24-1, the J gene TRBJ1-5, with D possibly matching TRBD1 (5 bases). The CDR3 runs to 15 residues. Germline V CDR1 and CDR2: KGHDR, SFDVKD. CDR3 amino acids: CATSDVQESSQPQHF. CDR3 coding DNA: TGTGCCACCAGTGATGTACAGGAAAGCAGTCAGCCCCAGCATTTT.

CDR3 nucleotide sequence: TGTGCCAGCAGTCCTTCTCCCTATGGCTACACCTTC. Translated: CASSPSPYGYTF. The rearrangement links TRBV7-3 to TRBJ1-2; D is uncertain. Trimming cost V 6 bases and J 4 bases, with 9 bases left between them. Germline CDR1 reads SGHTA; CDR2 reads FQGTGA. This CDR3 has 12 amino acids.

The chain recombines TRBV24-1 with TRBJ2-5; 7 nucleotides match TRBD1. The J segment lost 3 bases and the V segment lost 3 bases, leaving 9 bases of the junction unmatched. This CDR3 contains 16 residues. CDR1 is KGHDR, CDR2 SFDVKD, per germline. The CDR3 is CATSDLPGTEKETQYF. CDR3 DNA: TGTGCCACCAGTGATCTCCCCGGGACAGAAAAAGAGACCCAGTACTTC.

CDR3 residues: CASSPPGAAGELFF. Written as DNA, the CDR3 is TGTGCCAGCAGTCCACCGGGGGCAGCCGGGGAGCTGTTTTTT. The chain uses TRBV6-5 and TRBJ2-2; D may be TRBD1 or TRBD2 (6 bases each). Trimming took 5 bases from V and 6 from J, leaving 13 bases between them. Germline lookup yields CDR1 MNHEY and CDR2 SVGAGI. CDR3 length: 14 residues.

The V call is TRBV2, the J call TRBJ2-7; tentatively, D is TRBD2 (5 bases). V was trimmed by 7 bases and J by 3 bases, leaving 16 bases between them. Germline CDR1 and CDR2: SNHLY and FYNNEI. There are 14 residues in the CDR3. The CDR3 sequence: CASMRDLGDYEQYF. The CDR3 coding sequence is TGTGCCAGCATGAGGGATCTCGGGGACTACGAGCAGTACTTC.

This clonotype was detected once. The genes are TRBV7-9 and TRBJ1-4, with D possibly TRBD1 on 5 matching bases. The CDR3 runs to 18 residues. Germline V gene lookup returns CDR1 SEHNR and CDR2 FQNEAQ (reference sequence). The V end was cut by 6 bases, the J end by 6 bases, with 26 bases between. The CDR3 region is CASSQSIGGTGIDEKLFF. Written as DNA, the CDR3 is TGTGCCAGCAGTCAATCCATTGGAGGGACGGGAATCGATGAAAAACTGTTTTTT.

The chain couples TRBV20-1 to TRBJ1-2; possible D gene TRBD1, 6 bases. With 6 bases removed from V and 6 bases from J, the gap between germline ends came to 17 bases. The V gene's germline CDR1 is DFQATT and CDR2 SNEGSKA (reference sequence). This CDR3 has 13 amino acids. The CDR3 DNA is TGCAGTGCATTGGACAGCCGCCAGGATGGCTACACCTTC. It encodes CSALDSRQDGYTF.

The chain combines TRBV5-1 with TRBJ1-6; the match to TRBD1 covers 7 bases. The junction had 13 bases not matched to a gene; V was cut back by 7 bases and J by 6 bases. CDR1 and CDR2 (germline): SGHRS, YFSETQ. The CDR3 runs to 16 residues. CDR3 in amino acids: CASYPGQTKPNSPLHF. Written as DNA, the CDR3 is TGCGCCAGCTACCCGGGACAGACCAAACCTAATTCACCCCTCCACTTT.

This clonotype was picked up a small number of times. The chain has TRBV10-3 and TRBJ1-1; D is uncertain. Germline V gives CDR1 ENHRY, CDR2 SYGVKD. The V end was cut by 4 bases, the J end by 4 bases, with 13 bases between. The CDR3 loop spans 14 amino acids. The CDR3 loop reads CAISVESLGTEAFF. DNA for the CDR3: TGTGCCATCAGTGTCGAAAGCCTGGGCACTGAAGCTTTCTTT.

Many counts were recorded for this clonotype. The rearrangement links TRBV12-3 or TRBV12-4 to TRBJ1-1; TRBD1 matches at 7 bases. This CDR3 comprises 12 residues. Trimming cost V 6 bases and J 6 bases; bases outside gene matches: 4. The CDR3 protein is CASRPGGAEAFF. As DNA, the CDR3 is TGTGCCAGCAGACCAGGGGGTGCTGAAGCTTTCTTT.